Sequencing of this T cell receptor (beta chain) was carried out in a study of T cell responses to AZD1222 COVID-19 vaccine. Concerning this clone: Its antigen is still unknown.

The protocol was immunoSEQ multiplex PCR, while the TCRdb copy is restricted to in-frame clones and leaves out a portion. This sample yields about 88,000 clones, of which roughly 89% are seen a single time; roughly 5.1% belongs to the top ten. Study-wide points: Spike-specific TCR breadth and depth rose after two AZD1222 doses.

The CDR3 is 13 amino acids. V lost 6 bases and J lost 5, with 16 bases in between. Germline V CDR1 and CDR2: SQVTM, ANQGSEA. This sequence originates from an adult who received the AZD1222 COVID-19 vaccine. This specimen was peripheral blood, taken 28 days after the second AZD1222 dose. V gene TRBV29-1 combines with J gene TRBJ1-1; no clear D. Here the CDR3 reads CSVDSRAGTEAFF. The CDR3 DNA follows: TGCAGCGTAGACTCCCGAGCGGGTACTGAAGCTTTCTTT.